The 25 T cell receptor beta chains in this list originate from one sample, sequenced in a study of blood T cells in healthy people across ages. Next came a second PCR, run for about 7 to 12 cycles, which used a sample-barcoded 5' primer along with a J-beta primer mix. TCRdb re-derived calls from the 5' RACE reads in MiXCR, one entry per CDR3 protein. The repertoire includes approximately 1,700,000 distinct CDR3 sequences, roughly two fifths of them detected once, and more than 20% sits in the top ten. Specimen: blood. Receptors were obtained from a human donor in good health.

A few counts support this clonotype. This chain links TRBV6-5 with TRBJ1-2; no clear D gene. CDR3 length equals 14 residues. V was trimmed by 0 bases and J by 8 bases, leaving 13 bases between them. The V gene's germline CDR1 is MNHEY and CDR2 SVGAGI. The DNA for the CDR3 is TGTGCCAGCAGTTACTCGTCTGGGAGTTCGGGCTACACCTTC. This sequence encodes CASSYSSGSSGYTF.

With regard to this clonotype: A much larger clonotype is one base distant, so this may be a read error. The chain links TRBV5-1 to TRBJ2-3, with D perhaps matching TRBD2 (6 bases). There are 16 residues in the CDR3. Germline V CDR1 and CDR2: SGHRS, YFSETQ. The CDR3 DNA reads TGCGCCAACAGCCCAGGTCTAGCGAAAAGCACAGATACGCAGTATTTT. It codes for CANSPGLAKSTDTQYF.

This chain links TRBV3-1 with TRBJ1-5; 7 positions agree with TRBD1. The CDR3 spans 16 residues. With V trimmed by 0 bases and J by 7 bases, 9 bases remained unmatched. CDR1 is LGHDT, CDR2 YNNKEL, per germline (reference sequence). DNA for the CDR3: TGTGCCAGCAGCCAAGACCGGACAGGTATTGACCAGCCCCAGCATTTT. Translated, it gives CASSQDRTGIDQPQHF.

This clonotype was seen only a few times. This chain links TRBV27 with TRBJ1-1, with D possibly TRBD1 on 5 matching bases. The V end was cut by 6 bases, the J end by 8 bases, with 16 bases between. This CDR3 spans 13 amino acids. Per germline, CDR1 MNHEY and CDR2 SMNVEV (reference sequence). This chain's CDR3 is CASSPVGGFEAFF. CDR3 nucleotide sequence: TGTGCCAGCAGCCCGGTCGGGGGGTTCGAAGCTTTCTTT.

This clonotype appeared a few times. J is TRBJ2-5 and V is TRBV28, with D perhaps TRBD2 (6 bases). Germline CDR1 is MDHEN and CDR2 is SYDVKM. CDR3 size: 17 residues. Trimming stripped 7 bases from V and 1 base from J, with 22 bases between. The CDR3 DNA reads TGTGCCAGCACTCAAAGTGAGAGGGAGGACCGCCAAGAGACCCAGTACTTC. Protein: CASTQSEREDRQETQYF.

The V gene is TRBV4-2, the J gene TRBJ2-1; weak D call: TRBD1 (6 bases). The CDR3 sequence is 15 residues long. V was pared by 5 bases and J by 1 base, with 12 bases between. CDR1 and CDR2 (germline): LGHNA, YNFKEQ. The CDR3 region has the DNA TGTGCCAGCAGCAGAATTGGACAGTCCTACAATGAGCAGTTCTTC. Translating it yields CASSRIGQSYNEQFF.

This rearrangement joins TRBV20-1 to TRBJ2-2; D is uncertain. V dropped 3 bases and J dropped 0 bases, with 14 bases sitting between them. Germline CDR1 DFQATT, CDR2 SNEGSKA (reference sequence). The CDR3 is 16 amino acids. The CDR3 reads CSARALRWANTGELFF. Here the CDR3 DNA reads TGCAGTGCTAGGGCCCTCCGTTGGGCGAACACCGGGGAGCTGTTTTTT.

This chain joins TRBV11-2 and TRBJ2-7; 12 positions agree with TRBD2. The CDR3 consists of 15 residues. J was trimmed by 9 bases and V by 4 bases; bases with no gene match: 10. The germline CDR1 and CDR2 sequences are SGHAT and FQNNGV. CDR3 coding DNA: TGTGCCAGCAGCTACCGGACTAGCGGGGCTACCGGGCAGTACTTC. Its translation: CASSYRTSGATGQYF.

The CDR3: CASSRYGWAFF. In nucleotides, the CDR3 is TGTGCCAGCAGTAGATACGGTTGGGCTTTCTTT. V usage is TRBV6-5 and J usage is TRBJ1-1; D remains ambiguous. This CDR3 has 11 amino acids. V shed 5 bases and J shed 11 bases, with 12 bases lying between them. The germline CDR1 and CDR2 sequences are MNHEY and SVGAGI.

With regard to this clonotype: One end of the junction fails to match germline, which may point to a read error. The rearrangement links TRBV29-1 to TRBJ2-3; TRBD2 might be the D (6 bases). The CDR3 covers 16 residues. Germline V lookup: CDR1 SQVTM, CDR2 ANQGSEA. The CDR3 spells CSPHFREEKDTGTQYF. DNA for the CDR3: TGCAGCCCTCACTTCAGGGAGGAGAAGGACACAGGTACGCAGTATTTT.

CDR3 loop: CASSPPGQRNIQYF. In DNA form, the CDR3 reads TGTGCCAGCAGCCCCCCGGGACAGAGAAACATTCAGTACTTC. This chain connects TRBV11-1 to TRBJ2-4; 7 bases are shared with TRBD1. Germline CDR1 and CDR2: SGHAT and FQDESV (reference sequence). V shed 5 bases, J shed 6 bases, and the junction held 7 bases outside the gene matches. This CDR3 region has 14 residues.

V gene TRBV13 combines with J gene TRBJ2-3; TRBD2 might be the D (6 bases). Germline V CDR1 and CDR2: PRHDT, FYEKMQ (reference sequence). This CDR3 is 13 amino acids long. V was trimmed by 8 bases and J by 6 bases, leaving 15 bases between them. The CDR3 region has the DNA TGTGCCAGCTGCCCGGGGGTAAGCGATACGCAGTATTTT. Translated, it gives CASCPGVSDTQYF.

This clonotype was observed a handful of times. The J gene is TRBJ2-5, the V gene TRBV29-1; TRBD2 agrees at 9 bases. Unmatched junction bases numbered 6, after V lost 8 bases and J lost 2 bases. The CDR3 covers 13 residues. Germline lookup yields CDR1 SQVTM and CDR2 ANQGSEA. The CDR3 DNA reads TGCAGCTACGGGACTAGCCCACAAGAGACCCAGTACTTC. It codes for CSYGTSPQETQYF.

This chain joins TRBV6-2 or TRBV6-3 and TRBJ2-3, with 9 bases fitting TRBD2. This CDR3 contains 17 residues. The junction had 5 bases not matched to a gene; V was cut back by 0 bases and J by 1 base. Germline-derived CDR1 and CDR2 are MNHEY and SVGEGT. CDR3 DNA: TGTGCCAGCAGTTACTCTCGGACTAGCGAGGGCACAGATACGCAGTATTTT. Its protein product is CASSYSRTSEGTDTQYF.

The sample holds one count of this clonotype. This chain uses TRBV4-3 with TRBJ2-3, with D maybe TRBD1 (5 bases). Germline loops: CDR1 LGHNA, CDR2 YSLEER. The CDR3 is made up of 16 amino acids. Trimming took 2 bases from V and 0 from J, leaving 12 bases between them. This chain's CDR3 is CASSQLGVYSTDTQYF. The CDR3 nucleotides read TGCGCCAGCAGCCAATTAGGGGTCTATAGCACAGATACGCAGTATTTT.

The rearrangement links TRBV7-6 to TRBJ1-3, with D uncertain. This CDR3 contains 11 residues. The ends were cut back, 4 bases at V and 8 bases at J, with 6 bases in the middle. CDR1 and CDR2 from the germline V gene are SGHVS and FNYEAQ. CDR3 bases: TGTGCCAGCAGCTCTGGTGACACCATATATTTT. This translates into CASSSGDTIYF.

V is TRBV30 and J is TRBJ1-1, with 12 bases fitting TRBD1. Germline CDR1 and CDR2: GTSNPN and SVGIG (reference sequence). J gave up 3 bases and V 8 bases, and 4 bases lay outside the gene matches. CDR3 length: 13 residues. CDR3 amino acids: CAGTGGIDTEAFF. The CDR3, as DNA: TGTGCCGGGACAGGGGGCATAGACACTGAAGCTTTCTTT. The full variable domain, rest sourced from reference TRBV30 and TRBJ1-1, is SQTIHQWPATLVQPVGSPLSLECTVEGTSNPNLYWYRQAAGRGLQLLFYSVGIGQISSEVPQNLSASRPQDRQFILSSKKLLLSDSGFYLCAGTGGIDTEAFFGQGTRLTVV.

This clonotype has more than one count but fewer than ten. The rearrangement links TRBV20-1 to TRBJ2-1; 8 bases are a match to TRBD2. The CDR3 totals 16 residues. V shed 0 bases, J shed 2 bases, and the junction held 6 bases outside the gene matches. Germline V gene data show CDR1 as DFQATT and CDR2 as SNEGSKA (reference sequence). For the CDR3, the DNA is TGCAGTGCTAGAGATTATAGCGGGGCCGCCTACAATGAGCAGTTCTTC. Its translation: CSARDYSGAAYNEQFF.

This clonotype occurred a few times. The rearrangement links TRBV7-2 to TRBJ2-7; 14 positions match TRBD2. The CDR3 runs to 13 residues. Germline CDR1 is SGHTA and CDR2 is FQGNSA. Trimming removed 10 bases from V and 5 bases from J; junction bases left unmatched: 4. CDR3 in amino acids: CATGTSGGNEQYF. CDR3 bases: TGTGCCACGGGGACTAGCGGGGGTAACGAGCAGTACTTC.

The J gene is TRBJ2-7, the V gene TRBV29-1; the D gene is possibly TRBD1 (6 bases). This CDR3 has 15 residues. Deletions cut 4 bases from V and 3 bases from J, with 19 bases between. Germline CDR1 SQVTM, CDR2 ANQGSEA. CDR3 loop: CSVVRDNPNHYEQYF. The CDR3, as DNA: TGCAGCGTTGTAAGGGACAACCCAAACCACTACGAGCAGTACTTC.

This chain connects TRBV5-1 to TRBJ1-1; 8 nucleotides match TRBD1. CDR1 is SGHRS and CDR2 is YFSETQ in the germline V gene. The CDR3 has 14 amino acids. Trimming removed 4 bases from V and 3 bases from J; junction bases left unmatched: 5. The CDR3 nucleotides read TGCGCCAGCAGCCAAACGACAGGGGACACTGAAGCTTTCTTT. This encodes CASSQTTGDTEAFF.

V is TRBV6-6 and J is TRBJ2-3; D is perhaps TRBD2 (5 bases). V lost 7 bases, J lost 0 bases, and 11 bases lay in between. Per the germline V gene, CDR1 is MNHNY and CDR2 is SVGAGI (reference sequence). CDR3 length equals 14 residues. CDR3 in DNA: TGTGCCAGCAACCGGGGTACTAGCACAGATACGCAGTATTTT. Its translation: CASNRGTSTDTQYF.

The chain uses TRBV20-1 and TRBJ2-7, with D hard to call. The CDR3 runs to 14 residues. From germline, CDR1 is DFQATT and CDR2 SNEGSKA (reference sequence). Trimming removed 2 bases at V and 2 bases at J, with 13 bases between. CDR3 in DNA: TGCAGTGCTAGACAGGACCCGGAGACCTACGAGCAGTACTTC. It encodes CSARQDPETYEQYF.

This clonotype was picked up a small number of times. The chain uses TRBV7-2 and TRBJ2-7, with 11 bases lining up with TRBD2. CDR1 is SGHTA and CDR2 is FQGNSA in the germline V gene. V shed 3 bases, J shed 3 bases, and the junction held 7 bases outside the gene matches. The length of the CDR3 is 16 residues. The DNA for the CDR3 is TGTGCCAGCAGCTTGGGGGCTAGCGGGGGGTTCTACGAGCAGTACTTC. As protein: CASSLGASGGFYEQYF.

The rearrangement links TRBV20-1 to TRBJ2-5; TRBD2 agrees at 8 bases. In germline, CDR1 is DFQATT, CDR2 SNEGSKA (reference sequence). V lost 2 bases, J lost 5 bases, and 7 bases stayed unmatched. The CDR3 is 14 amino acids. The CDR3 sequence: CSARSGGTAETQYF. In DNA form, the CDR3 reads TGCAGTGCTAGAAGCGGGGGAACGGCGGAGACCCAGTACTTC.